The 32 T cell receptor beta chains below were found in one sample sequenced in a study of technical replicates of blood from a few donors. Generated by immunoSEQ multiplex PCR, the TCRdb table keeps only in-frame clones and is missing some. Found here are 60,000 to 85,000 clones, around 97% of them singletons; the top ten hold approximately 0.2%. Sequenced material: T cells isolated from PBMCs. The origin of the receptors is a human donor in good health.

The chain employs TRBV5-1 and TRBJ2-5; 13 bases map to TRBD2. Losses at the gene ends were 3 bases for V and 3 bases for J; bases not matched to a gene: 11. Germline CDR1 SGHRS, CDR2 YFSETQ. This CDR3 region has 18 residues. The CDR3 DNA sequence: TGCGCCAGCAGCTCCGGGACTAGCGGGAAGGTAGCCGAAGAGACCCAGTACTTC. Amino acid sequence: CASSSGTSGKVAEETQYF.

This chain uses TRBV18 with TRBJ1-5, with D possibly matching TRBD1 (5 bases). V dropped 5 bases and J dropped 5 bases, with 13 bases sitting between them. This CDR3 is built from 14 residues. Germline V gene sequence: CDR1 KGHSH, CDR2 LQKENI. CDR3 DNA sequence: TGTGCCAGCTCATCAGACATCAGGGATCAGCCCCAGCATTTT. It codes for CASSSDIRDQPQHF.

The chain links TRBV28 to TRBJ2-4; 12 bases line up with TRBD2. Losses at the gene ends were 4 bases for V and 2 bases for J; bases not matched to a gene: 3. CDR1 and CDR2 (germline): MDHEN, SYDVKM. The length of the CDR3 is 16 residues. The CDR3 DNA reads as TGTGCCAGCAGTTCACTAGCGGGAGGATCCAAAAACATTCAGTACTTC. This sequence encodes CASSSLAGGSKNIQYF.

The CDR3 DNA reads as TGCGCCAGCAGCCCCACCCCCCAGGATAAAGCTTTCTTT. Amino acids: CASSPTPQDKAFF. The gene calls are TRBV5-1 and TRBJ1-1, with no clear D. Germline CDR1 is SGHRS and CDR2 is YFSETQ. The CDR3 runs to 13 residues. The germline V and J ends were trimmed by 4 bases and 9 bases, with 16 bases remaining between them.

The V gene is TRBV5-1, the J gene TRBJ1-5, with 9 bases lining up with TRBD1. This CDR3 contains 16 residues. With V trimmed by 4 bases and J by 6 bases, 11 bases remained unmatched. Germline CDR1 SGHRS, CDR2 YFSETQ. CDR3 sequence reads: CASSPAGTGTGQPQHF. Here the CDR3 DNA reads TGCGCCAGCAGCCCCGCCGGGACAGGGACTGGTCAGCCCCAGCATTTT. The whole variable domain, remainder taken from reference TRBV5-1 and TRBJ1-5, is KAGVTQTPRYLIKTRGQQVTLSCSPISGHRSVSWYQQTPGQGLQFLFEYFSETQRNKGNFPGRFSGRQFSNSRSEMNVSTLELGDSALYLCASSPAGTGTGQPQHFGDGTRLSIL.

This CDR3 reads CASSQDAASKNNEQFF. DNA for the CDR3: TGCGCCAGCAGCCAAGATGCGGCTTCGAAGAACAATGAGCAGTTCTTC. The chain links TRBV4-1 to TRBJ2-1, with D hard to call. Germline CDR1 and CDR2: MGHRA and YSYEKL. This CDR3 has 16 residues. The germline V and J ends were trimmed by 0 bases and 5 bases, with 14 bases remaining between them.

J is TRBJ1-1 and V is TRBV19; 9 nucleotides match TRBD1. The V segment lost 5 bases and the J segment 1 base; nucleotides outside the gene matches: 5. This CDR3 region has 15 residues. Per the germline V gene, CDR1 is LNHDA and CDR2 is SQIVND (reference sequence). The CDR3 nucleotides read TGTGCCAGTAGTTGGAGGGGACAGGGGAACACTGAAGCTTTCTTT. It is translated as CASSWRGQGNTEAFF.

This chain links TRBV11-3 with TRBJ2-2, with 9 bases identical to TRBD2. The length of the CDR3 is 16 residues. CDR1 is SGHNT, CDR2 YENEEA, per germline. V trimming: 5 bases; J trimming: 0 bases; junction bases outside the gene matches: 4. The CDR3 nucleotides are TGTGCCAGCAGCGCCATAGCGGGAGCGAACACCGGGGAGCTGTTTTTT. Translating it yields CASSAIAGANTGELFF.

This sequence joins TRBV5-1 and TRBJ2-3; D ambiguous. The CDR3 consists of 14 residues. Trimming took 4 bases from V and 6 from J, leaving 15 bases between them. Germline CDR1 is SGHRS and CDR2 is YFSETQ. The CDR3 DNA reads as TGCGCCAGCAGCCTCGAGTCCATCGGGGATACGCAGTATTTT. The encoded protein is CASSLESIGDTQYF.

The chain has TRBV6-5 and TRBJ1-1, with D possibly TRBD1 on 5 matching bases. The CDR3 loop spans 12 amino acids. In germline, CDR1 is MNHEY, CDR2 SVGAGI. V lost 7 bases, J lost 11 bases, and 17 bases lay in between. The DNA of the CDR3 is TGTGCCAGCAAAAGAGCCCAGGGTTTTGCTTTCTTT. Its protein is CASKRAQGFAFF.

The V call is TRBV4-1, the J call TRBJ2-5; D perhaps matches TRBD2 (7 bases). Germline V lookup: CDR1 MGHRA, CDR2 YSYEKL. This CDR3 spans 17 amino acids. Trimming pared 1 base from V and 5 bases from J, leaving 20 bases between. The CDR3 sequence is CASSQGRLGGAHETQYF. In DNA, the CDR3 is TGCGCCAGCAGCCAAGGGAGGTTGGGGGGGGCCCACGAGACCCAGTACTTC.

The chain carries TRBV28 and TRBJ2-7; D is perhaps TRBD1 (5 bases). V was shortened by 5 bases and J by 12 bases, with 20 bases between the two germline ends. There are 13 residues in the CDR3. The germline V gene encodes CDR1 MDHEN and CDR2 SYDVKM. The CDR3 spells CASSPSDIPGLYF. The DNA for the CDR3 is TGTGCCAGCAGTCCCTCGGACATCCCCGGTTTGTACTTC.

The chain carries TRBV5-1 and TRBJ2-1; possible D gene TRBD2, 7 bases. The CDR3 has 15 residues. CDR1 and CDR2 from the germline V gene are SGHRS and YFSETQ. V was cut by 5 bases and J by 4 bases, with 16 bases left in between. CDR3 region: CASRPGGGGYNEQFF. In nucleotides, the CDR3 is TGCGCCAGCAGGCCGGGGGGCGGAGGATACAATGAGCAGTTCTTC.

This chain connects TRBV5-6 to TRBJ2-7; 9 nucleotides match TRBD1. Germline trimming cut 1 base from V and 3 bases from J; bases unmatched to any gene: 5. CDR3 size: 15 residues. Per germline, CDR1 SGHDT and CDR2 YYEEEE. CDR3 in DNA: TGTGCCAGCAGCTTGATTTGGGACAGGGACTACGAGCAGTACTTC. Its protein is CASSLIWDRDYEQYF.

The V gene is TRBV6-5, the J gene TRBJ1-4, with 10 bases matching TRBD1. Germline values: CDR1 MNHEY, CDR2 SVGAGI. The ends lost 0 bases at V and 6 bases at J; junction bases unmatched: 4. The CDR3 length is 16 residues. Here the CDR3 reads CASSYSGTGVYEKLFF. The CDR3 DNA reads as TGTGCCAGCAGTTACTCCGGGACAGGGGTGTATGAAAAACTGTTTTTT.

V and J are TRBV7-9 and TRBJ1-2; D not certain. There are 15 residues in the CDR3. Germline-derived CDR1 and CDR2 are SEHNR and FQNEAQ (reference sequence). The V and J ends lost 5 bases and 4 bases respectively, with 17 bases between them. For the CDR3, the DNA is TGTGCCAGCAGCCCCCCGGGTTTGAGCAGCTATGGCTACACCTTC. It specifies CASSPPGLSSYGYTF.

The rearrangement uses TRBV7-9 and TRBJ2-7, with D perhaps TRBD1 (6 bases). CDR3 length: 14 amino acids. Germline loops: CDR1 SEHNR, CDR2 FQNEAQ (reference sequence). The germline V and J ends were trimmed by 6 bases and 3 bases, with 15 bases remaining between them. The CDR3 sequence: CASSPSTGIYEQYF. CDR3 bases: TGTGCCAGCAGTCCATCAACAGGGATCTACGAGCAGTACTTC.

The V call is TRBV10-2, the J call TRBJ2-7; D call uncertain. V lost 4 bases to trimming and J lost 3 bases, with 4 bases between them. The CDR3 totals 11 residues. The germline CDR1 and CDR2 sequences are WSHSY and SAAADI. CDR3 DNA: TGCGCCAGCAGTGCCCACTACGAGCAGTACTTC. It specifies CASSAHYEQYF.

In the case of this clone: A read error may account for a junction end that differs from germline. The rearrangement links TRBV2 to TRBJ2-7, with 9 bases that match TRBD1. Per the germline V gene, CDR1 is SNHLY and CDR2 is FYNNEI. The CDR3 extends over 12 amino acids. The chain's CDR3 is CASSDHGQGPSF. The CDR3 DNA follows: TGTGCCAGCAGTGACCACGGACAGGGGCCTTCCTTC.

The V and J genes are TRBV13 and TRBJ2-1, with 10 bases identical to TRBD2. With 1 base clipped from V and 5 bases from J, the junction kept 2 bases outside the gene matches. CDR1 is PRHDT and CDR2 is FYEKMQ in the germline V gene (reference sequence). The CDR3 sequence is 15 residues long. CDR3 sequence (DNA): TGTGCCAGCAGCTTAGAACTAGCGGGAAACAATGAGCAGTTCTTC. Protein: CASSLELAGNNEQFF.

This clone is a singleton in its sample. The J gene is TRBJ1-5, the V gene TRBV6-1, with D perhaps TRBD1 (6 bases). CDR1 is MNHNS, CDR2 SASEGT, per germline. Trimming shortened V by 6 bases and J by 2 bases, and 14 bases separated the two germline ends. The CDR3 extends over 15 amino acids. This chain's CDR3 is CASSQGWNGNQPQHF. CDR3 nucleotide sequence: TGTGCCAGCAGCCAGGGGTGGAATGGCAATCAGCCCCAGCATTTT.

The rearrangement links TRBV25-1 to TRBJ2-5; D might be TRBD1 (5 bases). The CDR3 is 14 amino acids. V was shortened by 7 bases and J by 4 bases, with 16 bases between the two germline ends. Per germline, CDR1 MGHDK and CDR2 SYGVNS. As DNA, the CDR3 is TGTGCCAGCACCCCCACAGGTATGGGAGAGACCCAGTACTTC. Its translation: CASTPTGMGETQYF.

The chain joins TRBV10-3 to TRBJ2-4, with D tentatively TRBD2 (6 bases). The germline V gene has CDR1 ENHRY and CDR2 SYGVKD. The CDR3 covers 15 residues. Deletions cut 3 bases from V and 3 bases from J, with 12 bases between. The CDR3 sequence is CAISDSGQGKNIQYF. CDR3 nucleotides: TGTGCCATCAGTGACAGCGGGCAAGGCAAAAACATTCAGTACTTC.

The rearrangement links TRBV7-9 to TRBJ2-1; 14 bases fit TRBD2. Germline V gene sequence: CDR1 SEHNR, CDR2 FQNEAQ (reference sequence). The V segment lost 4 bases and the J segment 8 bases; nucleotides outside the gene matches: 10. The CDR3 is 17 amino acids. Written as DNA, the CDR3 is TGTGCCAGCAGCTACCCGGGACTAGCGGGGGTTAGGGATGAGCAGTTCTTC. Its protein product is CASSYPGLAGVRDEQFF.

V is TRBV11-2 and J is TRBJ2-1; TRBD1 matches 11 bases. The J segment lost 4 bases and the V segment lost 5 bases, leaving 13 bases of the junction unmatched. There are 18 residues in the CDR3. CDR1 is SGHAT and CDR2 is FQNNGV in the germline V gene. In DNA, the CDR3 is TGTGCCAGCAGCGGAGCGAGGGGCCGGGACAGGGGGTACAATGAGCAGTTCTTC. Its translation is CASSGARGRDRGYNEQFF.

The CDR3 DNA reads TGTGCCAGCTCACCACCCTACGCCTCCTACGAGCAGTACTTC. Translated, it gives CASSPPYASYEQYF. The chain combines TRBV18 with TRBJ2-7; D uncertain. The V gene's germline CDR1 is KGHSH and CDR2 LQKENI. Trimming shortened V by 0 bases and J by 0 bases, and 6 bases separated the two germline ends. The CDR3 covers 14 residues.

This clone was recorded once. The rearrangement uses TRBV7-2 and TRBJ2-7; D unclear. Germline CDR1 reads SGHTA; CDR2 reads FQGNSA. The CDR3 has 13 residues. V dropped 3 bases and J dropped 2 bases, with 8 bases sitting between them. The CDR3 is CASSFFRAYEQYF. The CDR3 region has the DNA TGTGCCAGCAGCTTTTTCCGAGCCTACGAGCAGTACTTC.

In its sample, this clone was seen once. The genes are TRBV2 and TRBJ1-2; D unclear. The germline V gene encodes CDR1 SNHLY and CDR2 FYNNEI. The V and J ends lost 4 bases and 7 bases respectively, with 13 bases between them. The CDR3 runs 13 residues. Written as DNA, the CDR3 is TGTGCCAGCAGTGCTGAGGTTGCGGCTGGCTACACCTTC. This gives the protein CASSAEVAAGYTF.

This chain links TRBV10-3 with TRBJ2-5; TRBD1 matches 7 bases. This CDR3 is built from 13 residues. The V segment lost 7 bases and the J segment 2 bases; nucleotides outside the gene matches: 4. Looked up from germline, CDR1 is ENHRY and CDR2 is SYGVKD. In DNA form, the CDR3 reads TGTGCCATCATGACAGGGCCACAAGAGACCCAGTACTTC. Translated, it gives CAIMTGPQETQYF.

The chain is built from TRBV4-1 and TRBJ2-2, with TRBD2 identical over 9 bases. This CDR3 has 17 amino acids. The germline CDR1 and CDR2 sequences are MGHRA and YSYEKL. V gave up 4 bases and J gave up 6 bases; unmatched junction bases: 12. CDR3 coding DNA: TGCGCCAGCAGCCCACTATTAGCGGGAGTTAAGTCCGGGGAGCTGTTTTTT. Its translation is CASSPLLAGVKSGELFF.

V and J are TRBV6-1 and TRBJ2-3, with 7 bases matching TRBD1. Germline CDR1 MNHNS, CDR2 SASEGT. CDR3 size: 15 residues. V lost 0 bases to trimming and J lost 4 bases; unmatched junction nucleotides: 4. The DNA of the CDR3 is TGTGCCAGCAGTGAAGCGACAGGGATGGCAGATACGCAGTATTTT. Amino acid sequence: CASSEATGMADTQYF.

This clone has just one count. V gene TRBV19 combines with J gene TRBJ1-5; D is perhaps TRBD1 (5 bases). This CDR3 has 15 residues. Per germline, CDR1 LNHDA and CDR2 SQIVND (reference sequence). The V end lost 2 bases, the J end lost 6 bases, and 14 bases lay between the germline ends. CDR3 in DNA: TGTGCCAGTAGTATACGCGGCCAGGGAAGTCAGCCCCAGCATTTT. Its translation: CASSIRGQGSQPQHF.